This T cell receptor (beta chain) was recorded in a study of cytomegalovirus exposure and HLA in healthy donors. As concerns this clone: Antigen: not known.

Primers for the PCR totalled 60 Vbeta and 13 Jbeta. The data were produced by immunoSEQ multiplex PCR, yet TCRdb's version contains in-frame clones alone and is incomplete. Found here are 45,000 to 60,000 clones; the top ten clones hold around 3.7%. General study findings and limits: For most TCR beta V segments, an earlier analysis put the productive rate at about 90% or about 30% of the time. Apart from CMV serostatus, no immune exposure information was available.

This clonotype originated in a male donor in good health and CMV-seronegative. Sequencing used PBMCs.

CDR3 nucleotide sequence: TGCGCCAGCAGCCAAGTAGGCGGGAGGCGGGACGAGCAGTACTTC. Its protein product is CASSQVGGRRDEQYF. V gene TRBV4-1 combines with J gene TRBJ2-7; TRBD2 aligns across 8 bases. Germline-derived CDR1 and CDR2 are MGHRA and YSYEKL. V lost 1 base to trimming and J lost 5 bases; unmatched junction nucleotides: 7. This CDR3 comprises 15 residues.